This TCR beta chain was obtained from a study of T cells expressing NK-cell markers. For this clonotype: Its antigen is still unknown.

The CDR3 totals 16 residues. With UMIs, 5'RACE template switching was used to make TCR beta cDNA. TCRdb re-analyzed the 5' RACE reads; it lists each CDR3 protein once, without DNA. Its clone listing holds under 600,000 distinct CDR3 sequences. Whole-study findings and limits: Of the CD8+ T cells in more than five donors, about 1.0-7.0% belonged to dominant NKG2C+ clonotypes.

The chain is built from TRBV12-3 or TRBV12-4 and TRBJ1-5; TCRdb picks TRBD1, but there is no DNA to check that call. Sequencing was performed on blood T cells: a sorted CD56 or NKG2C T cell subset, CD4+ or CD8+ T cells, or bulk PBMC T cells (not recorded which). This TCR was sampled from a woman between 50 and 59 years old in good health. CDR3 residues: CASRSGQGSALQPQHF.